The 10 T cell receptor beta chains reported below all come from one sample, sequenced in a study of beta chain features in type 1 diabetes. Study outcomes and limitations: Among patients with Type 1 diabetes, TCRB CDR3s were moderately but significantly shorter in every one of the four CD4+ subsets.

The antigens these receptors bind are not known. Reverse transcribing all isolated RNA meant expressed TCRB transcripts were sequenced. TCRdb's copy holds only in-frame clones and misses some; the assay was immunoSEQ multiplex PCR. The sample lists approximately 170,000 clones; approximately 8.1% were seen once. Sample: central memory CD4+ T cells from blood. Every receptor here comes from a woman in her thirties or forties with type 1 diabetes.

This clone has just a few counts. V usage is TRBV5-4 and J usage is TRBJ2-6; no clear D gene. The CDR3 length is 17 residues. Deletions cut 0 bases from V and 1 base from J, with 11 bases between. The V gene's germline CDR1 is SGHNT and CDR2 YYREEE (reference sequence). As DNA, the CDR3 is TGTGCCAGCAGCTTGGCCAAACGGGTTTCTGGGGCCAACGTCCTGACTTTC. Translation gives CASSLAKRVSGANVLTF.

This clone has only a few counts. V is TRBV7-2 and J is TRBJ2-1; TRBD2 matches 12 bases. The V gene's germline CDR1 is SGHTA and CDR2 FQGNSA. The CDR3 has 15 amino acids. The ends lost 4 bases at V and 10 bases at J; junction bases unmatched: 8. The CDR3 reads CASSWGLAGSMEQFF. The CDR3 DNA reads as TGTGCCAGCAGCTGGGGACTAGCGGGTAGTATGGAGCAGTTCTTC.

This clone was seen ten or more times. The chain joins TRBV7-9 to TRBJ1-2; the D is unclear. The V gene lost 2 bases and the J gene lost 6 bases, with 10 bases spanning the gap. Germline CDR1 is SEHNR and CDR2 is FQNEAQ (reference sequence). The CDR3 is 13 amino acids. The DNA of the CDR3 is TGTGCCAGCAGCTTATCAGTTGAACATGGCTACACCTTC. Translating gives CASSLSVEHGYTF.

The V gene is TRBV11-2, the J gene TRBJ2-5, with 7 bases lining up with TRBD2. The CDR3 is made up of 16 amino acids. Losses at the gene ends were 5 bases for V and 5 bases for J; bases not matched to a gene: 14. Germline CDR1 is SGHAT and CDR2 is FQNNGV. The chain's CDR3 is CASSRREAGTGETQYF. For the CDR3, the DNA is TGTGCCAGCAGCAGAAGGGAAGCGGGGACGGGGGAGACCCAGTACTTC.

This clone turned up a few times. The CDR3 sequence: CASSQEGGYGYTF. DNA of the CDR3: TGCGCCAGCAGCCAAGAAGGCGGCTATGGCTACACCTTC. V usage is TRBV4-3 and J usage is TRBJ1-2, with D uncertain. CDR3 length equals 13 residues. V lost 0 bases, J lost 4 bases, and 6 bases lay in between. CDR1 is LGHNA and CDR2 is YSLEER in the germline V gene.

V usage is TRBV6-5 and J usage is TRBJ1-4, with D hard to call. The CDR3 consists of 13 residues. Trimming shortened V by 6 bases and J by 10 bases, and 15 bases separated the two germline ends. The germline V gene encodes CDR1 MNHEY and CDR2 SVGAGI. CDR3 DNA: TGTGCCAGCAGCCCTACTAGTTTCGGAAAACTGTTTTTT. Amino acid sequence: CASSPTSFGKLFF.

This clone was observed a handful of times. This sequence joins TRBV19 and TRBJ1-1, with a weak D call TRBD1 (6 bases). V lost 4 bases to trimming and J lost 5 bases, with 8 bases between them. Germline loops: CDR1 LNHDA, CDR2 SQIVND (reference sequence). The length of the CDR3 is 12 residues. Here the CDR3 DNA reads TGTGCCAGTAGTACAGGGGAGACTGAAGCTTTCTTT. Translation gives CASSTGETEAFF.

This clone was seen ten or more times. The chain links TRBV7-2 to TRBJ1-6, with D perhaps matching TRBD1 (6 bases). The CDR3 spans 16 residues. Per germline, CDR1 SGHTA and CDR2 FQGNSA. The ends were cut back, 3 bases at V and 0 bases at J, with 9 bases in the middle. CDR3 nucleotides: TGTGCCAGCAGCTTGGACAGACGCTCCTATAATTCACCCCTCCACTTT. As protein: CASSLDRRSYNSPLHF.

The chain has TRBV7-2 and TRBJ1-2; 7 bases fit TRBD1. Germline loops: CDR1 SGHTA, CDR2 FQGNSA. CDR3 size: 14 residues. Losses at the gene ends were 8 bases for V and 6 bases for J; bases not matched to a gene: 12. The CDR3 loop is CASHRDGTDHGYTF. The CDR3, as DNA: TGTGCCAGCCACCGCGACGGGACAGATCATGGCTACACCTTC.

This clone was counted at least ten times. V and J are TRBV9 and TRBJ1-1, with D unresolved. V lost 0 bases and J 6 bases, leaving 12 bases between the germline ends. Germline V gives CDR1 SGDLS, CDR2 YYNGEE. There are 14 residues in the CDR3. CDR3 in amino acids: CASSVDGRLAEAFF. DNA of the CDR3: TGTGCCAGCAGCGTAGATGGTCGGTTGGCTGAAGCTTTCTTT.